Listed below are T cell receptor beta chains from one sample, sequenced in a study of type 1 and type 2 diabetes patients. TCRdb analysed the multiplex PCR reads with MiXCR anew, one entry per CDR3 protein. This table has 250,000 or so distinct CDR3 sequences, around 47% appearing once. Source material: peripheral blood mononuclear cells (PBMCs). Receptors originate from a young man with type 2 diabetes. Each CDR3 is given with its conserved first and last residue. D genes are given only for firm matches. Clone size is not always given. Where it is, it says once, few, many or a class for expanded clones.

V gene	J gene	CDR3 length	clone size	D gene	CDR3 DNA	CDR3 protein
TRBV12-3/TRBV12-4	TRBJ2-2	12	.	.	TGTGCCAGCAGTTTGACAGACGGGGAGCTGTTTTTT	CASSLTDGELFF
TRBV19	TRBJ1-4	15	.	.	TGTGCCAGTACTCACGCCGGGATAAGTGTTGAAAAACTGTTTTTT	CASTHAGISVEKLFF
TRBV4-1	TRBJ1-4	16	.	.	TGCGCCAGCAGCCAAGGGGACACGGTGCGGGGTGAAAAACTGTTTTTT	CASSQGDTVRGEKLFF
TRBV4-1	TRBJ1-1	17	.	.	TGCGCCAGCAGCCAAGTAGGGCTCCTAACCATGAACACTGAAGCTTTCTTT	CASSQVGLLTMNTEAFF
TRBV28	TRBJ1-6	17	.	TRBD1	TGTGCCAGCAGTTTAGGGACAGGCAGCTCCTATAATTCACCCCTCCACTTT	CASSLGTGSSYNSPLHF
TRBV28	TRBJ2-7	12	few	.	TGTGCCAGCGGTGGCGGATTCTACGAGCAGTACTTC	CASGGGFYEQYF
TRBV19	TRBJ2-5	13	.	.	TGTGCCAGTACCAAGGGAGAGGGAGAGACCCAGTACTTC	CASTKGEGETQYF
TRBV20-1	TRBJ2-7	14	few	TRBD1	TGCAGTGCTAGTGGTGACAGGGGGCTGGGCGAGCAGTACTTC	CSASGDRGLGEQYF
TRBV6-5	TRBJ1-2	13	few	.	TGTGCCAGCAGTTATGCGGGGGACTATGGCTACACCTTC	CASSYAGDYGYTF
TRBV20-1	TRBJ2-1	14	.	TRBD2	TGCAGTGCTAGGGGTCGCGGGGGGGCCAATGAGCAGTTCTTC	CSARGRGGANEQFF
TRBV28	TRBJ1-4	14	few	TRBD1	TGTGCCAGCGTTTCACAGGGGGCGCGGGAAAAACTGTTTTTT	CASVSQGAREKLFF
TRBV7-3	TRBJ2-3	19	once	.	TGTGCCAGCAGCTTAGGGATTAGGGGATTGGAGCAAAGCACAGATACGCAGTATTTT	CASSLGIRGLEQSTDTQYF
TRBV7-4	TRBJ2-1	14	.	.	TGTGCCAGCAAGGAGCGGGACATCTACAATGAGCAGTTCTTC	CASKERDIYNEQFF
TRBV30	TRBJ2-1	12	.	.	TGTGCCTGGAGTGACAACGGGAATGAGCAGTTCTTC	CAWSDNGNEQFF
TRBV5-1	TRBJ2-7	11	.	.	TGCGCCAGCAGTCAAGGATTCGAGCAGTACTTC	CASSQGFEQYF
TRBV5-1	TRBJ1-1	15	once	TRBD1	TGCGCCAGCGGGACAGGGGGCGAATTAAGCGCTGAAGCTTTCTTT	CASGTGGELSAEAFF
TRBV2	TRBJ2-1	16	.	TRBD1	TGTGCCAGCAGTGACCCCGGACAGGGCTATTACAATGAGCAGTTCTTC	CASSDPGQGYYNEQFF
TRBV19	TRBJ2-7	14	.	TRBD2	TGTGCCAGTAGTAGCTTAGCGGGTACCTACGAGCAGTACTTC	CASSSLAGTYEQYF